This TCR beta chain was captured by sequencing in a study of blood T cell repertoires in COVID-19 (dated by TCRdb to 2019 to 2021). At the level of the whole study: Collaborator samples came from the United States, Italy and Spain and covered acute and convalescent phases of COVID-19. Where available, HLA class I and class II types were taken from metadata supplied by the sample provider and were not determined by assay-based typing. The dataset comprised deeply sampled blood TCRbeta repertoires from subjects exposed to, actively infected with, or recovered from COVID-19. The material from the prospective study consisted of cDNA or gDNA derived from T cells, B-cell-depleted T cells, or PBMCs. The samples were drawn from the first 160 participants of the ongoing ImmuneRACE study and from 1,254 subjects provided by 6 global collaborators. The repertoires were made available in a free public database intended to serve as a resource for research on the immune response to SARS-CoV-2. Nearly every sample came with metadata listing a de-identified subject ID, COVID-19 status, age in years and sex. Overall results and qualifications from the work: The amount of clinical and demographic metadata varied by source and participant and was provided uncurated.

Whole blood was collected in K2EDTA tubes by collaborating institutions according to the institutions' own protocols. For TCRbeta analysis, collaborators shipped samples in one of three forms: frozen whole blood, isolated PBMCs, or DNA extracted from either of those sample types. Concerning this clone itself: It has no known antigen specificity. Per-base quality was not reported, and no clone a single base away is much larger than it.

TCRbeta CDR3 regions were amplified from genomic DNA using the immunoSEQ Assay, a bias-controlled multiplex PCR. The authors' analysis ran thus. The number of nucleated cells in each sample was estimated from the amplification of reference gene primers within the assay. To quantify the absolute abundance of each unique TCRbeta CDR3 rearrangement, sequence reads were collapsed and filtered. For each sample, productive Simpson clonality was calculated as the square root of Simpson's diversity index across productive rearrangements. This immuneACCESS table, as held by TCRdb, lists in-frame sequences with V and J called but not all clones. Of the missing ones, under half trace to an unresolved V gene in checked studies; the others have no known cause. V, J and clone size were drawn from that table, and D and trimming were deduced from the DNA. The sample table shows approximately 140,000 clones, and about 76% are seen once. About an eighth of the sample lies in the top ten.

The junction carries 9 bases between V and J, which are trimmed by 7 bases and 7 bases respectively. Taken from cysteine to phenylalanine, the CDR3 has 11 residues. The only DNA kept is the CDR3, 33 bases in frame from the first base. The CDR1 and CDR2 encoded by the germline V gene are SGDLS and YYNGEE. Recombination linked TRBV9 to TRBJ1-3; the D gene is perhaps TRBD1, from 5 matching bases. The sequence was collected from a man older than 75 with acute or convalescent COVID-19. Sequenced: peripheral blood. The sequenced DNA: TGTGCCAGCGGGGGAGGGAACACCATATATTTT. This encodes CASGGGNTIYF.